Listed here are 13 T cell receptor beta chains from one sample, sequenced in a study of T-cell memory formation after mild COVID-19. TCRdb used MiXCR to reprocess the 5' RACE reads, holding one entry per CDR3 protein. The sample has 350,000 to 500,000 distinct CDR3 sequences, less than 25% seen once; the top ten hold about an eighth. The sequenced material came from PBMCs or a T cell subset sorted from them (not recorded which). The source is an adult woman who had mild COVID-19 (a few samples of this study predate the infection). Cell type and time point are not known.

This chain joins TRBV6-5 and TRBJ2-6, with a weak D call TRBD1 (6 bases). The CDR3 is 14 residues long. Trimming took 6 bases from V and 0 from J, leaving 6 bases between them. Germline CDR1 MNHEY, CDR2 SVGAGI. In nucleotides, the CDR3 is TGTGCCAGCAGGACAGGCTCTGGGGCCAACGTCCTGACTTTC. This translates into CASRTGSGANVLTF.

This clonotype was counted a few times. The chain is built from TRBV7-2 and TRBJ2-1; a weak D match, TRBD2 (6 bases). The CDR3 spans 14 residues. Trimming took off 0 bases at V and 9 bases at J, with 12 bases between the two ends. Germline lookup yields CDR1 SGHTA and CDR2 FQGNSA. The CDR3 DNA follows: TGTGCCAGCAGCTTAGCACTAGCAGGTGGTGAGCAGTTCTTC. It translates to CASSLALAGGEQFF.

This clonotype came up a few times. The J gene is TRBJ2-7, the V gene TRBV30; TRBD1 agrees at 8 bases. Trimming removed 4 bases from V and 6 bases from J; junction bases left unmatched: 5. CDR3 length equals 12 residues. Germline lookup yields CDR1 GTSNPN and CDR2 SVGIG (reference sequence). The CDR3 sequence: CAWTRDRSEQYF. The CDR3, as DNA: TGTGCCTGGACCCGGGACAGGTCCGAGCAGTACTTC.

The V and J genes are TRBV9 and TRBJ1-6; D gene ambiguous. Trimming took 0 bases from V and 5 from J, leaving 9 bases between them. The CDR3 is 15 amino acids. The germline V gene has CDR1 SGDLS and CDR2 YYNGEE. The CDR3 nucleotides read TGTGCCAGCAGCGTAGCGAGTAGCCATAATTCACCCCTCCACTTT. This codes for CASSVASSHNSPLHF.

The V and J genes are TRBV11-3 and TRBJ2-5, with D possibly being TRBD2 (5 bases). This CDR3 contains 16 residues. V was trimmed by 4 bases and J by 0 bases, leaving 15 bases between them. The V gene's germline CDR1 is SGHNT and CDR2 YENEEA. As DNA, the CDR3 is TGTGCCAGCAGCTCCTTTGGAGGTACTTACCAAGAGACCCAGTACTTC. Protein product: CASSSFGGTYQETQYF.

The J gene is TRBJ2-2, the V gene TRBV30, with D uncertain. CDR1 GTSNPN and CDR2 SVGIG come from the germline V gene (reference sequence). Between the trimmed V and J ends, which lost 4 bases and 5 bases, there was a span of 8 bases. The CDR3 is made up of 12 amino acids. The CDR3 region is CAWTLHTGELFF. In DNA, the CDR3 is TGTGCCTGGACGTTACATACCGGGGAGCTGTTTTTT.

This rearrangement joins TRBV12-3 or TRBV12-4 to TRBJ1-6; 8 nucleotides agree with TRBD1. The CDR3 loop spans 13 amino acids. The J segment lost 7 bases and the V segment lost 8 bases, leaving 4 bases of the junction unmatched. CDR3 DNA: TGTGCCAGCCGGGGACAGGTCAATTCACCCCTCCACTTT. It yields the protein CASRGQVNSPLHF.

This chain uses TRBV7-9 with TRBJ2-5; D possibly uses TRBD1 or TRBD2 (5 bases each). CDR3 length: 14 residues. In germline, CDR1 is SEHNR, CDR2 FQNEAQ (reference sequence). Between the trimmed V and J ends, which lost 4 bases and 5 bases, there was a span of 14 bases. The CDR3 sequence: CASSWAGTAETQYF. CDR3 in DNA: TGTGCCAGCAGCTGGGCCGGGACCGCGGAGACCCAGTACTTC. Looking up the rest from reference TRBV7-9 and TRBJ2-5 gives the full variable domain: DTGVSQNPRHKITKRGQNVTFRCDPISEHNRLYWYRQTLGQGPEFLTYFQNEAQLEKSRLLSDRFSAERPKGSFSTLEIQRTEQGDSAMYLCASSWAGTAETQYFGPGTRLLVL.

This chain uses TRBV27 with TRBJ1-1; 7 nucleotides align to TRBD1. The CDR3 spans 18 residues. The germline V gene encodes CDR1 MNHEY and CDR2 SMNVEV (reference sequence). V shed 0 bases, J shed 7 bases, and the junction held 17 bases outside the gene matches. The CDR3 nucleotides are TGTGCCAGCAGTTTATCATCCTCAGGGGGGGTTCATAAGGTTGAAGCTTTCTTT. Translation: CASSLSSSGGVHKVEAFF.

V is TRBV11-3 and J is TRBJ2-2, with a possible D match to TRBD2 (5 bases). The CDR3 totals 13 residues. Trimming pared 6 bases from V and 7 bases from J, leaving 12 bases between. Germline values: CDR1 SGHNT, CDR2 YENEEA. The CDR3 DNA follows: TGTGCCAGCAGATTCGGAGGCGGCGGGGAGCTGTTTTTT. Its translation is CASRFGGGGELFF. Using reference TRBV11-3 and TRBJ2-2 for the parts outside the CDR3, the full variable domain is EAGVVQSPRYKIIEKKQPVAFWCNPISGHNTLYWYLQNLGQGPELLIRYENEEAVDDSQLPKDRFSAERLKGVDSTLKIQPAELGDSAVYLCASRFGGGGELFFGEGSRLTVL.

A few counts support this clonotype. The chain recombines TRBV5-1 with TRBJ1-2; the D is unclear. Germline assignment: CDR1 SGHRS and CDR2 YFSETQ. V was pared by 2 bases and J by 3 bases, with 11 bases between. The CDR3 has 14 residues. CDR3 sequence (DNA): TGCGCCAGCAGCTTCTGGGGTGCGGACTATGGCTACACCTTC. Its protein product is CASSFWGADYGYTF. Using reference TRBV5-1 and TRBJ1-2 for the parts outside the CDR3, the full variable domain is KAGVTQTPRYLIKTRGQQVTLSCSPISGHRSVSWYQQTPGQGLQFLFEYFSETQRNKGNFPGRFSGRQFSNSRSEMNVSTLELGDSALYLCASSFWGADYGYTFGSGTRLTVV.

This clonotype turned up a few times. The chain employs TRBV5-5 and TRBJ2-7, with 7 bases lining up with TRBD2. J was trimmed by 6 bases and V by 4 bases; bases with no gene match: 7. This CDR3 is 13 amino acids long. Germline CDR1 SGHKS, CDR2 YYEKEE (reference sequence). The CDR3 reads CASSPWEGGEQYF. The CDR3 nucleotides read TGTGCCAGCAGCCCCTGGGAGGGTGGCGAGCAGTACTTC.

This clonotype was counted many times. In DNA, the CDR3 is TGTGCCAGCAGTTTTTCTGGGACAGGATACAACTATGGCTACACCTTC. Protein product: CASSFSGTGYNYGYTF. The V and J genes are TRBV12-3 or TRBV12-4 and TRBJ1-2; 8 bases align to TRBD1. The junction had 8 bases not matched to a gene; V was cut back by 3 bases and J by 2 bases. This CDR3 is 16 amino acids long.